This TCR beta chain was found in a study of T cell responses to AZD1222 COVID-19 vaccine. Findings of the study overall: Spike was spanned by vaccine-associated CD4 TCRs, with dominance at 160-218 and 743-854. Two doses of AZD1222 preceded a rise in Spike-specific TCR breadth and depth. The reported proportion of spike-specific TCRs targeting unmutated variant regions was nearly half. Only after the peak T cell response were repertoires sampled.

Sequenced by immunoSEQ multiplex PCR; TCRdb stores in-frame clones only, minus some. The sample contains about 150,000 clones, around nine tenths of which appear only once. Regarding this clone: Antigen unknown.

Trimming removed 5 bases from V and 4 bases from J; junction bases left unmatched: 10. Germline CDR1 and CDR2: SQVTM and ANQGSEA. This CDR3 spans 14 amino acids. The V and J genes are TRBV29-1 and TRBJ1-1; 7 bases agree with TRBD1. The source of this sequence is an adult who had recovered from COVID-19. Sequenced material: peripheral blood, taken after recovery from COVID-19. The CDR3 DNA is TGCAGCGTTCATGAGGGGGCGGGTGGCACTGAAGCTTTCTTT. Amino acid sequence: CSVHEGAGGTEAFF.